These T cell receptor beta chains were read from a single sample in a study of early T cells in non-severe SARS-CoV-2 infection. TCRdb recomputed calls from the 5' RACE reads with MiXCR, one row per CDR3 protein. The sample comprises about 83,000 distinct CDR3 sequences, 9% to 15% of which are singletons, and about 6% rests with the top ten. Source material: whole blood. The receptors stem from an adult who was a healthcare worker with PCR-confirmed SARS-CoV-2 infection or an uninfected control (not recorded which). CDR3s include the opening cysteine and the closing phenylalanine or tryptophan. The D gene is left open where the match is weak. Size values are once, few and many counts, or a class for expanded clones, and some rows have none.

v_call	j_call	d_call	cdr3_length	clone_size	cdr3_aa	cdr3_nt
TRBV20-1	TRBJ1-1	-	11	few	CSVDRSTEAFF	TGCAGTGTCGACAGGTCCACTGAAGCTTTCTTT
TRBV12-3/TRBV12-4	TRBJ1-2	TRBD1	14	many	CASSRLTGGYGYTF	TGTGCCAGCAGTCGCCTGACAGGGGGCTATGGCTACACCTTC
TRBV9	TRBJ2-6	-	14	-	CASSGISGANVLTF	TGTGCCAGCAGCGGGATCTCTGGGGCCAACGTCCTGACTTTC
TRBV4-3	TRBJ2-7	-	16	-	CASSQEQGLGVYEQYF	TGCGCCAGCAGCCAAGAGCAGGGGCTCGGGGTGTACGAGCAGTACTTC
TRBV7-2	TRBJ1-3	-	15	-	CASSYDSFSGNTIYF	TGTGCCAGCAGCTACGACAGTTTTTCTGGAAACACCATATATTTT
TRBV29-1	TRBJ2-1	-	13	once	CSGGPAVTNEQFF	TGCAGCGGGGGCCCAGCGGTGACCAATGAGCAGTTCTTC
TRBV3-1	TRBJ2-5	TRBD1	13	many	CASRDRGQETQYF	TGTGCCAGCAGGGACAGGGGGCAAGAGACCCAGTACTTC
TRBV20-1	TRBJ1-5	TRBD1	13	-	CSASQGGGQPQHF	TGCAGTGCTTCCCAGGGGGGGGGTCAGCCCCAGCATTTT
TRBV29-1	TRBJ2-7	-	11	-	CSVSTSYEQYF	TGCAGCGTGAGTACCTCCTACGAGCAGTACTTC
TRBV7-7	TRBJ2-6	-	18	many	CASSSRGDRFTGANVLTF	TGTGCTAGCAGCTCAAGGGGGGACAGATTTACTGGGGCCAACGTCCTGACTTTC
TRBV7-3	TRBJ1-6	-	14	few	CASSLEQIGSPLHF	TGTGCCAGCAGCTTAGAACAGATCGGGTCACCCCTCCACTTT
TRBV10-3	TRBJ2-3	TRBD2	15	-	CAISESGAFTDTQYF	TGTGCCATCAGTGAGAGCGGGGCATTCACAGATACGCAGTATTTT
TRBV7-2	TRBJ1-4	TRBD1	17	few	CASSPGQGRPRNEKLFF	TGTGCCAGCAGCCCCGGACAGGGGAGGCCTCGTAATGAAAAACTGTTTTTT
TRBV10-1	TRBJ2-7	TRBD2	15	many	CASGRTSGRLYEQYF	TGCGCCAGCGGGAGGACTAGCGGGAGACTTTACGAGCAGTACTTC